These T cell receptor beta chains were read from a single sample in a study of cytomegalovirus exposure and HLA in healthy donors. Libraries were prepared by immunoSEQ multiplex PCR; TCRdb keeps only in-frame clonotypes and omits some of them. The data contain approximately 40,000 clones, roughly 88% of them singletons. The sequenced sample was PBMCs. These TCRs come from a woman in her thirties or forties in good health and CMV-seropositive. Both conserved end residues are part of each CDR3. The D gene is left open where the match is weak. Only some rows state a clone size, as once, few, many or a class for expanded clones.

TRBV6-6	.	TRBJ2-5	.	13	TGTGCCAGCAAATTGACAGGACAGTGGGAGCAGTACTTC	CASKLTGQWEQYF
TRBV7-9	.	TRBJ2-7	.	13	TGTGCCAGCAGCTTAGGGTACCCGGTAGAGCAGTACTTC	CASSLGYPVEQYF
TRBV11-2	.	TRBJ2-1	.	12	TGTGCCAGCAGTCAACAGGGCAATGAGCAGTTCTTC	CASSQQGNEQFF
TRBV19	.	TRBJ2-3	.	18	TGTGCCAGTAGTCCCTTTCCTTGGACAGGAGGGAGCACAGATACGCAGTATTTT	CASSPFPWTGGSTDTQYF
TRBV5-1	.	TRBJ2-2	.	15	TGCGCCAGCAGCCGTTCAGGGGCCCCCACCGGGGAGCTGTTTTTT	CASSRSGAPTGELFF
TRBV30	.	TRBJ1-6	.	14	TGTGCCTACGCACTGAGCTCCTATAATTCACCCCTCCACTTT	CAYALSSYNSPLHF
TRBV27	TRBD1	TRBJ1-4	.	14	TGTGCCAGCAGATTTCCGGGACAGAATGAAAAACTGTTTTTT	CASRFPGQNEKLFF
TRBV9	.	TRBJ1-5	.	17	TGTGCCAGCAGCGTAGGGCCCGCGGGAAATAGCAATCAGCCCCAGCATTTT	CASSVGPAGNSNQPQHF
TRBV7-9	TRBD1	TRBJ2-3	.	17	TGTGCCAGCAGCTTAGTAGGCCGAGACAGGGGCACAGATACGCAGTATTTT	CASSLVGRDRGTDTQYF
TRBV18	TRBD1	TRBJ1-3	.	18	TGTGCCAGCTCACCCCTGGGAGTGGGACAGAGCTCTGGAAACACCATATATTTT	CASSPLGVGQSSGNTIYF
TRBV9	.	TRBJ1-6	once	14	TGTGCCAGCAGCGTAGATCCGGATAATTCACCCCTCCACTTT	CASSVDPDNSPLHF
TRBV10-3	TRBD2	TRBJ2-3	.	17	TGTGCCATCAGTGAGTCGGGTAGCGGGAGATACACAGATACGCAGTATTTT	CAISESGSGRYTDTQYF
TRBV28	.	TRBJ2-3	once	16	TGTGCCAGCAGTTTTGATTTCGGGATAAGCACAGATACGCAGTATTTT	CASSFDFGISTDTQYF
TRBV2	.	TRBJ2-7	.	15	TGTGCCAGCAGGCCCACCAGCGGGTACTCCTACGAGCAGTACTTC	CASRPTSGYSYEQYF
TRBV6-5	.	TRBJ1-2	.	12	TGTGCCACCCGGGGGGGGCACTATGGCTACACCTTC	CATRGGHYGYTF
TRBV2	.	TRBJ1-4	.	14	TGTGCCAGCAGCCTAGGGGGGGCAAATGAAAAACTGTTTTTT	CASSLGGANEKLFF